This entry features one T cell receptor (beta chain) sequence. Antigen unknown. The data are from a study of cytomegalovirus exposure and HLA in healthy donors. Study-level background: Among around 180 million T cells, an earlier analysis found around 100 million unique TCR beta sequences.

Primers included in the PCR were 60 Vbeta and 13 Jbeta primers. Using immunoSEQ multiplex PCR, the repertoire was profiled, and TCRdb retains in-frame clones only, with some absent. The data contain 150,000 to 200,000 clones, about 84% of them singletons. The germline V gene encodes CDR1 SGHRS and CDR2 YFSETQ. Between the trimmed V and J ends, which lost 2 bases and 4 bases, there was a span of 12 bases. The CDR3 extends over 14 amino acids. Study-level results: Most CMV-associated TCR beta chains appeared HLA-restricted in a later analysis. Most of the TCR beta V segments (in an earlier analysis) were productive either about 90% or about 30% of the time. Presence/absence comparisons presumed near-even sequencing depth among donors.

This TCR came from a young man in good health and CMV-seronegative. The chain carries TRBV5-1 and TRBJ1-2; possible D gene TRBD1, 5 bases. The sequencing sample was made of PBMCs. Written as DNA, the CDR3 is TGCGCCAGCAGCTTAACAGGAAACTCCTATGGCTACACCTTC. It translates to CASSLTGNSYGYTF.